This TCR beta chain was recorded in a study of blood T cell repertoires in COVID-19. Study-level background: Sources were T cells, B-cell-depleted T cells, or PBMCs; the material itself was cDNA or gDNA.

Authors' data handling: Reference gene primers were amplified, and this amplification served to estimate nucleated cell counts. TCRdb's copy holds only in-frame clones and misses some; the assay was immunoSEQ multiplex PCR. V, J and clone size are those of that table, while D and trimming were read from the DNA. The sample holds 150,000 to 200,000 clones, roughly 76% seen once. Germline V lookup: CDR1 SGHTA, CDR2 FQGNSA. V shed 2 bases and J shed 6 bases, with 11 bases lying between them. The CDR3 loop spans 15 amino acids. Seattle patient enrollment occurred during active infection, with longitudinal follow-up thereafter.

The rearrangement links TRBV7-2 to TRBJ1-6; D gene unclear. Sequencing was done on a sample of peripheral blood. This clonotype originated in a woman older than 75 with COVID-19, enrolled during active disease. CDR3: CASSLSTGLNSPLHF. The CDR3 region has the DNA TGTGCCAGCAGCTTAAGTACCGGTCTTAATTCACCCCTCCACTTT.